A single sample is the source of the 29 T cell receptor beta chains below, sequenced in a study of blood T cell repertoires in COVID-19. Method: immunoSEQ multiplex PCR; TCRdb's copy keeps in-frame clones and lacks some. The sample shows about 410,000 clones, 90% of them seen only once. The sample was PBMCs or T cells enriched from blood (not recorded which). The origin of the receptors is a man aged 18 to 35 who had recovered from COVID-19.

The rearrangement links TRBV7-9 to TRBJ2-5; D unresolved. Trimming took off 5 bases at V and 3 bases at J, with 10 bases between the two ends. Germline CDR1 is SEHNR and CDR2 is FQNEAQ (reference sequence). This CDR3 has 13 residues. CDR3 residues: CASSPRREETQYF. CDR3 coding DNA: TGTGCCAGCAGCCCAAGACGGGAAGAGACCCAGTACTTC.

The rearrangement links TRBV6-2 or TRBV6-3 to TRBJ2-1; D perhaps matches TRBD2 (6 bases). The CDR3 sequence is 14 residues long. V was shortened by 3 bases and J by 7 bases, with 13 bases between the two germline ends. The germline V gene has CDR1 MNHEY and CDR2 SVGEGT. CDR3 in amino acids: CASSYHRAGNEQFF. CDR3 nucleotide sequence: TGTGCCAGCAGTTATCATAGAGCGGGTAATGAGCAGTTCTTC.

The CDR3 DNA follows: TGTGCCAGCAGTTCGGGACAGGGCTCGGGTGAAAAACTGTTTTTT. As protein: CASSSGQGSGEKLFF. The rearrangement uses TRBV28 and TRBJ1-4; TRBD1 agrees at 9 bases. J was trimmed by 7 bases and V by 4 bases; bases with no gene match: 7. The CDR3 runs to 15 residues. Germline V gives CDR1 MDHEN, CDR2 SYDVKM.

This chain connects TRBV28 to TRBJ1-2; D gene unclear. CDR3 length: 12 residues. Germline CDR1 MDHEN, CDR2 SYDVKM. Trimming left V 2 bases short and J 2 bases short, with 3 bases between. As DNA, the CDR3 is TGTGCCAGCAGTTTACGGAACTATGGCTACACCTTC. Translating it yields CASSLRNYGYTF.

This chain joins TRBV2 and TRBJ1-2; unclear D gene. Trimming shortened V by 6 bases and J by 8 bases, and 13 bases separated the two germline ends. Per germline, CDR1 SNHLY and CDR2 FYNNEI. This CDR3 spans 12 amino acids. CDR3 sequence reads: CASRTTLLGYTF. CDR3 sequence (DNA): TGTGCCAGCAGGACAACTCTCCTGGGCTACACCTTC.

The rearrangement links TRBV27 to TRBJ2-7; a possible D gene is TRBD2 (6 bases). The germline V and J ends were trimmed by 5 bases and 4 bases, with 24 bases remaining between them. CDR3 length equals 17 residues. Germline CDR1 reads MNHEY; CDR2 reads SMNVEV (reference sequence). The CDR3 loop is CASSGVGTPIPFYEQYF. The CDR3 bases are TGTGCCAGCAGTGGGGTCGGGACTCCGATCCCATTTTACGAGCAGTACTTC.

The rearrangement joins TRBV19 to TRBJ2-3, with a possible D match to TRBD2 (5 bases). The V gene lost 8 bases and the J gene lost 1 base, with 10 bases spanning the gap. Germline CDR1 and CDR2: LNHDA and SQIVND (reference sequence). The CDR3 is 13 amino acids. CDR3 sequence (DNA): TGTGCCAGTTCGGGGAAACGCACAGATACGCAGTATTTT. Encoded protein: CASSGKRTDTQYF.

The chain is built from TRBV11-2 and TRBJ1-2; 7 bases line up with TRBD1. V dropped 4 bases and J dropped 6; count of bases not matched to a gene: 17. From germline, CDR1 is SGHAT and CDR2 FQNNGV. The CDR3 covers 17 residues. CDR3 in DNA: TGTGCCAGCAGCTCACATACTAGCGGACAGGCGGGGCATGGCTACACCTTC. Protein sequence: CASSSHTSGQAGHGYTF.

This chain uses TRBV2 with TRBJ1-1; TRBD1 agrees at 7 bases. The CDR3 is 15 amino acids. V dropped 8 bases and J dropped 10; count of bases not matched to a gene: 19. Germline-derived CDR1 and CDR2 are SNHLY and FYNNEI. The CDR3, as DNA: TGTGCCAGCTTACCCGTGATCCGGGACAGCGCTCTAGCTTTCTTT. Translating it yields CASLPVIRDSALAFF.

The V call is TRBV28, the J call TRBJ2-5; 7 positions agree with TRBD1. The CDR3 extends over 13 amino acids. The germline V gene encodes CDR1 MDHEN and CDR2 SYDVKM. Trimming cost V 9 bases and J 2 bases; bases outside gene matches: 6. CDR3 protein: CASLQGDQETQYF. The CDR3 nucleotides read TGTGCCAGTCTTCAGGGGGATCAAGAGACCCAGTACTTC.

The chain combines TRBV20-1 with TRBJ2-5; TRBD1 or TRBD2 may be the D gene (5 bases each). This CDR3 region has 12 residues. V lost 3 bases and J lost 5, with 10 bases in between. CDR1 is DFQATT, CDR2 SNEGSKA, per germline (reference sequence). The chain's CDR3 is CSASEGLETQYF. The CDR3 DNA is TGCAGTGCTAGTGAGGGGCTGGAGACCCAGTACTTC.

CDR3 residues: CASSFQTLNTEAFF. The CDR3 DNA reads as TGCGCCAGCAGCTTTCAGACACTGAACACTGAAGCTTTCTTT. The gene calls are TRBV5-1 and TRBJ1-1; D unclear. The CDR3 loop spans 14 amino acids. V lost 2 bases, J lost 0 bases, and 8 bases lay in between. CDR1 and CDR2 from the germline V gene are SGHRS and YFSETQ.

CDR3 sequence reads: CASSSTLKGSYGYTF. For the CDR3, the DNA is TGTGCCAGCAGTTCCACGTTGAAGGGGTCCTATGGCTACACCTTC. This rearrangement joins TRBV27 to TRBJ1-2; D may be TRBD1 (5 bases). CDR1 is MNHEY, CDR2 SMNVEV, per germline (reference sequence). The germline V and J ends were trimmed by 4 bases and 4 bases, with 16 bases remaining between them. This CDR3 spans 15 amino acids.

The chain carries TRBV15 and TRBJ1-6, with D possibly matching TRBD1 (5 bases). CDR1 and CDR2 (germline): LNHNV, YYDKDF (reference sequence). The CDR3 spans 15 residues. V lost 5 bases and J lost 4, with 12 bases in between. CDR3 amino acids: CATSDRQTYNSPLHF. The CDR3 DNA is TGTGCCACCAGCGACCGACAGACTTATAATTCACCCCTCCACTTT.

The DNA for the CDR3 is TGTGCCAGCAGCCAAGATTGGCGGGTTTCCTACAATGAGCAGTTCTTC. It yields the protein CASSQDWRVSYNEQFF. V is TRBV3-1 (or the pseudogene TRBV3-2) and J is TRBJ2-1, with TRBD2 as a possible D gene (5 bases). The CDR3 contains 16 residues. Germline V gene data show CDR1 as LGHDT and CDR2 as YNNKEL (reference sequence). V was shortened by 0 bases and J by 1 base, with 10 bases between the two germline ends.

The CDR3: CASTGSLAGSYEQYF. The CDR3 coding sequence is TGTGCCAGCACCGGCTCACTGGCGGGTAGCTACGAGCAGTACTTC. V and J are TRBV2 and TRBJ2-7; maybe TRBD2 (5 bases). This CDR3 contains 15 residues. Trimming left V 7 bases short and J 3 bases short, with 19 bases between. In germline, CDR1 is SNHLY, CDR2 FYNNEI.

The chain links TRBV5-4 to TRBJ2-7; the match to TRBD2 covers 12 bases. V lost 1 base to trimming and J lost 4 bases; unmatched junction nucleotides: 3. CDR1 and CDR2 from the germline V gene are SGHNT and YYREEE (reference sequence). CDR3 size: 15 residues. The CDR3 loop is CASSLRLAGVYEQYF. The DNA for the CDR3 is TGTGCCAGCAGCTTGAGACTAGCGGGAGTTTACGAGCAGTACTTC.

This rearrangement joins TRBV5-1 to TRBJ2-1; 9 bases map to TRBD1. CDR3 length: 21 amino acids. The V gene end was trimmed by 4 bases and the J gene end by 1 base; junction bases not matched to a gene: 21. Germline CDR1 is SGHRS and CDR2 is YFSETQ. CDR3 region: CASSLLANRDRELWSYNEQFF. The DNA of the CDR3 is TGCGCCAGCAGCCTATTAGCTAACCGGGACAGGGAACTTTGGTCCTACAATGAGCAGTTCTTC.

The chain employs TRBV18 and TRBJ2-7; D uncertain. Trimming pared 3 bases from V and 2 bases from J, leaving 2 bases between. This CDR3 comprises 11 residues. Germline V gives CDR1 KGHSH, CDR2 LQKENI. The CDR3 coding sequence is TGTGCCAGCTCACCCGCCTACGAGCAGTACTTC. Protein sequence: CASSPAYEQYF.

This clone was seen more than once but under ten times. This chain uses TRBV19 with TRBJ1-5; no definite D call. The CDR3 consists of 18 residues. Germline assignment: CDR1 LNHDA and CDR2 SQIVND (reference sequence). Trimming cost V 5 bases and J 7 bases, with 27 bases left between them. The CDR3 DNA is TGTGCCAGTAGTTCACGTTTTGGTCTGGATGTTGGCGGGCAGCCCCAGCATTTT. Protein product: CASSSRFGLDVGGQPQHF.

The chain carries TRBV2 and TRBJ1-5, with 9 bases aligning to TRBD1. Losses at the gene ends were 0 bases for V and 5 bases for J; bases not matched to a gene: 5. CDR1 and CDR2 (germline): SNHLY, FYNNEI. The CDR3 loop spans 16 amino acids. The CDR3 is CASSEAPGQGHQPQHF. CDR3 nucleotides: TGTGCCAGCAGTGAAGCGCCGGGACAGGGTCATCAGCCCCAGCATTTT.

This rearrangement joins TRBV27 to TRBJ1-6, with D possibly being TRBD1 (6 bases). In germline, CDR1 is MNHEY, CDR2 SMNVEV (reference sequence). This CDR3 spans 14 amino acids. V was trimmed by 3 bases and J by 9 bases, leaving 12 bases between them. The CDR3 sequence: CASSLTGRTSPLHF. The CDR3 nucleotides are TGTGCCAGCAGTTTGACAGGAAGAACTTCACCCCTCCACTTT.

The chain joins TRBV5-1 to TRBJ2-2; 11 bases agree with TRBD2. J was trimmed by 4 bases and V by 4 bases; bases with no gene match: 6. CDR3 length: 16 amino acids. Germline V CDR1 and CDR2: SGHRS, YFSETQ. This chain's CDR3 is CASSVTSGVGTGELFF. The CDR3 coding sequence is TGCGCCAGCAGCGTGACTAGCGGGGTCGGCACCGGGGAGCTGTTTTTT.

The CDR3 loop reads CASSYPIAGGTDTQYF. The CDR3 DNA sequence: TGTGCCAGCAGCTACCCTATAGCGGGGGGCACAGATACGCAGTATTTT. The chain recombines TRBV11-3 with TRBJ2-3; 9 nucleotides agree with TRBD2. From germline, CDR1 is SGHNT and CDR2 YENEEA. V lost 4 bases, J lost 1 base, and 6 bases stayed unmatched. The CDR3 consists of 16 residues.

This chain joins TRBV20-1 and TRBJ2-7, with 8 bases lining up with TRBD2. CDR3 size: 13 residues. Per the germline V gene, CDR1 is DFQATT and CDR2 is SNEGSKA (reference sequence). With V trimmed by 3 bases and J by 5 bases, 6 bases remained unmatched. The CDR3 region has the DNA TGCAGTGCTAGTGCAGCGGGAGCCAACGAGCAGTACTTC. Its translation is CSASAAGANEQYF.

J is TRBJ2-4 and V is TRBV28, with TRBD1 matching 8 bases. Per the germline V gene, CDR1 is MDHEN and CDR2 is SYDVKM. V was pared by 6 bases and J by 3 bases, with 7 bases of the junction left unmatched. The CDR3 runs to 15 residues. DNA for the CDR3: TGTGCCAGCAGCCCGGGACAGGAGCACAAAAACATTCAGTACTTC. It is translated as CASSPGQEHKNIQYF.

The V call is TRBV18, the J call TRBJ2-2, with 7 bases that match TRBD2. With 8 bases clipped from V and 0 bases from J, the junction kept 9 bases outside the gene matches. The germline gives CDR1 KGHSH, CDR2 LQKENI. The length of the CDR3 is 16 residues. The chain's CDR3 is CASRELAGSNTGELFF. For the CDR3, the DNA is TGTGCCAGCCGGGAATTAGCGGGTTCGAACACCGGGGAGCTGTTTTTT.

Notes on this clone: Other DNA sequences in the sample encode the same CDR3. This rearrangement joins TRBV3-1 (or the pseudogene TRBV3-2) to TRBJ1-2, with D uncertain. Looked up from germline, CDR1 is LGHDT and CDR2 is YNNKEL (reference sequence). The germline V and J ends were trimmed by 1 base and 8 bases, with 5 bases remaining between them. There are 11 residues in the CDR3. CDR3 DNA: TGTGCCAGCAGCCAAGCCAGAGGCTACACCTTC. Translated, it gives CASSQARGYTF.

Notes on this clone: Sequence at one end of the junction differs from germline and may be a read error. CDR3 DNA: TGTGCCAGCAGCTTCCGGGTGAATACTGAAGCTTTCTTT. This codes for CASSFRVNTEAFF. The rearrangement uses TRBV13 and TRBJ1-1; no clear D gene. The CDR3 totals 13 residues. CDR1 and CDR2 (germline): PRHDT, FYEKMQ (reference sequence).